A selection of T cell receptor beta chains follows, all from one sample in a study of blood T cell repertoires in COVID-19. Sequencing used immunoSEQ multiplex PCR; TCRdb keeps in-frame clones, though not all of them. This sample has approximately 250,000 clones, with more than 85% found just once. The sample consisted of PBMCs or T cells enriched from blood (not recorded which). Receptors originate from a woman aged 25 to 45 who had recovered from COVID-19. CDR3s include the opening cysteine and the closing phenylalanine or tryptophan. The D gene is left open where the match is weak. The size field is filled for only some rows; it gives once, few, many or a size class.

j_gene: TRBJ1-2
d_gene: TRBD1
v_gene: TRBV27
abundance: -
CDR3nt: TGTGCCAGCAGTCCCCGCCCGACAGGGAATGGCTACACCTTC
CDR3aa: CASSPRPTGNGYTF

j_gene: TRBJ2-2
d_gene: -
v_gene: TRBV9
abundance: -
CDR3nt: TGTGCCAGCAGCGTCGGGACACCGAACACCGGGGAGCTGTTTTTT
CDR3aa: CASSVGTPNTGELFF

j_gene: TRBJ1-1
d_gene: -
v_gene: TRBV29-1
abundance: once
CDR3nt: TGCAGCGTTATGGTTGGGCCGAACACTGAAGCTTTCTTT
CDR3aa: CSVMVGPNTEAFF

j_gene: TRBJ1-2
d_gene: TRBD1
v_gene: TRBV6-5
abundance: -
CDR3nt: TGTGCCAGCAGTCGCACCGGGACAGGGGCTCGTGGCTACACCTTC
CDR3aa: CASSRTGTGARGYTF

j_gene: TRBJ2-2
d_gene: -
v_gene: TRBV3-1/TRBV3-2
abundance: -
CDR3nt: TGTGCCAGCAGCCAAGATACCCCAGCGATACCACACACCGGGGAGCTGTTTTTT
CDR3aa: CASSQDTPAIPHTGELFF

j_gene: TRBJ2-1
d_gene: -
v_gene: TRBV19
abundance: -
CDR3nt: TGTGCCAGTAGCCAAGGGGACAATGAGCAGTTCTTC
CDR3aa: CASSQGDNEQFF

j_gene: TRBJ1-5
d_gene: TRBD1
v_gene: TRBV29-1
abundance: -
CDR3nt: TGCAGCGTTAGTAAGGGCAGGGGGCATCTTCAGCCCCAGCATTTT
CDR3aa: CSVSKGRGHLQPQHF

j_gene: TRBJ1-1
d_gene: TRBD1
v_gene: TRBV10-1
abundance: -
CDR3nt: TGCGCCAGCAGTGGACCCAGGGGGACGGGCACTGAAGCTTTCTTT
CDR3aa: CASSGPRGTGTEAFF

j_gene: TRBJ1-2
d_gene: -
v_gene: TRBV5-4
abundance: few
CDR3nt: TGTGCCAGCAGCTGGGACCCCGCGGGGGGTCTCACTGGCTACACCTTC
CDR3aa: CASSWDPAGGLTGYTF

j_gene: TRBJ1-4
d_gene: TRBD1
v_gene: TRBV7-2
abundance: -
CDR3nt: TGTGCCAGCAGCTTAGTAGCAGGGGGTGACGAAAAACTGTTTTTT
CDR3aa: CASSLVAGGDEKLFF

j_gene: TRBJ1-5
d_gene: -
v_gene: TRBV4-3
abundance: -
CDR3nt: TGCGCCAGCAGCCAAAGCGCCAGGGGCAATCAGCCCCAGCATTTT
CDR3aa: CASSQSARGNQPQHF

j_gene: TRBJ2-7
d_gene: TRBD2
v_gene: TRBV19
abundance: -
CDR3nt: TGTGCCAGTTTCAACTCCGGGACTAGCTATAGGGTAAGCTCCTACGAGCAGTACTTC
CDR3aa: CASFNSGTSYRVSSYEQYF

j_gene: TRBJ2-1
d_gene: -
v_gene: TRBV7-9
abundance: -
CDR3nt: TGTGCCAGCAGCCCGAATGACGGGGAGCAGTTCTTC
CDR3aa: CASSPNDGEQFF

j_gene: TRBJ1-6
d_gene: -
v_gene: TRBV5-6
abundance: -
CDR3nt: TGTGCCAGCAGCCAGGACAGACTCTACTTATATGATAATTCACCCCTCCACTTT
CDR3aa: CASSQDRLYLYDNSPLHF

j_gene: TRBJ2-3
d_gene: -
v_gene: TRBV3-1/TRBV3-2
abundance: once
CDR3nt: TGTGCCAGCAGCCAAGTTCCAGATAGCACAGATACGCAGTATTTT
CDR3aa: CASSQVPDSTDTQYF

j_gene: TRBJ2-1
d_gene: -
v_gene: TRBV7-9
abundance: -
CDR3nt: TGTGCCAGCAGCTTAGTAGCTAGTTTGAGTCCTCAGAATGAGCAGTTCTTC
CDR3aa: CASSLVASLSPQNEQFF

j_gene: TRBJ2-1
d_gene: TRBD2
v_gene: TRBV9
abundance: -
CDR3nt: TGTGCCACTATACGCCTAGCGGACAACTACAATGAGCAGTTCTTC
CDR3aa: CATIRLADNYNEQFF

j_gene: TRBJ1-1
d_gene: TRBD1
v_gene: TRBV2
abundance: -
CDR3nt: TGTGCCAGCAGGCGGGACAGTCCTGAAGCTTTCTTT
CDR3aa: CASRRDSPEAFF

j_gene: TRBJ2-2
d_gene: -
v_gene: TRBV29-1
abundance: -
CDR3nt: TGCAGCGTTGCTGTTAACACCGGGGAGCTGTTTTTT
CDR3aa: CSVAVNTGELFF

j_gene: TRBJ1-4
d_gene: -
v_gene: TRBV28
abundance: -
CDR3nt: TGTGCCAGCAGTTTACCTACAGGGTCCACTAATGAAAAACTGTTTTTT
CDR3aa: CASSLPTGSTNEKLFF

j_gene: TRBJ1-1
d_gene: -
v_gene: TRBV4-2
abundance: -
CDR3nt: TGTGCCAGCAGCCCTCGGTTAAACCCGAACACTGAAGCTTTCTTT
CDR3aa: CASSPRLNPNTEAFF

j_gene: TRBJ2-1
d_gene: TRBD1
v_gene: TRBV19
abundance: -
CDR3nt: TGTGCCAGCCGGGACAGGGTCAATGAGCAGTTCTTC
CDR3aa: CASRDRVNEQFF

j_gene: TRBJ2-5
d_gene: -
v_gene: TRBV7-9
abundance: -
CDR3nt: TGTGCCAGCAGCTTAGACTTTAGAGAGACCCAGTACTTC
CDR3aa: CASSLDFRETQYF

j_gene: TRBJ2-6
d_gene: -
v_gene: TRBV3-1/TRBV3-2
abundance: few
CDR3nt: TGTGCCAGCAGCCCCATCGGAGGGACTGGGGCCAACGTCCTGACTTTC
CDR3aa: CASSPIGGTGANVLTF